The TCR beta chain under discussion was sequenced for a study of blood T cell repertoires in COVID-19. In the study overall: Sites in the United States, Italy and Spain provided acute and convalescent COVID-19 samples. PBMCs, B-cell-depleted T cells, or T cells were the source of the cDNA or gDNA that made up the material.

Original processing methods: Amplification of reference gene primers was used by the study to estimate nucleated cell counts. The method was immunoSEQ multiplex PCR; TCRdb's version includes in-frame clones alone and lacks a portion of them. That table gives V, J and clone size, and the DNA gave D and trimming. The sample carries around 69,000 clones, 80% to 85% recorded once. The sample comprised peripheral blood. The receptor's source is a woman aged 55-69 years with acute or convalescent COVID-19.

Written as DNA, the CDR3 is TGTGCCAGCAGCCCTTCAGGGGGATATTTGAACACTGAAGCTTTCTTT. Translation: CASSPSGGYLNTEAFF. J is TRBJ1-1 and V is TRBV2, with 7 nucleotides matching TRBD1. CDR3 length equals 16 residues. V lost 6 bases to trimming and J lost 0 bases; unmatched junction nucleotides: 10. Germline V gene lookup returns CDR1 SNHLY and CDR2 FYNNEI. Together with reference TRBV2 and TRBJ1-1, the CDR3 gives the full variable domain: EPEVTQTPSHQVTQMGQEVILRCVPISNHLYFYWYRQILGQKVEFLVSFYNNEISEKSEIFDDQFSVERPDGSNFTLKIRSTKLEDSAMYFCASSPSGGYLNTEAFFGQGTRLTVV.